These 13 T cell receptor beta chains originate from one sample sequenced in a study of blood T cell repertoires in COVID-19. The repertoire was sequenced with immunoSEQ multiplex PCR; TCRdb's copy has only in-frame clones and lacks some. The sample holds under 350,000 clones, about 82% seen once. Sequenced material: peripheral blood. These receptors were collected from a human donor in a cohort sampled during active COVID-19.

CDR3 amino acids: CASRLSTALNSPLHF. The CDR3 DNA sequence: TGTGCCAGTAGACTTTCTACAGCTCTCAATTCACCCCTCCACTTT. V usage is TRBV19 and J usage is TRBJ1-6; no definite D call. The germline V gene encodes CDR1 LNHDA and CDR2 SQIVND (reference sequence). V was clipped by 6 bases and J by 7 bases, with 16 bases between them. This CDR3 comprises 15 residues.

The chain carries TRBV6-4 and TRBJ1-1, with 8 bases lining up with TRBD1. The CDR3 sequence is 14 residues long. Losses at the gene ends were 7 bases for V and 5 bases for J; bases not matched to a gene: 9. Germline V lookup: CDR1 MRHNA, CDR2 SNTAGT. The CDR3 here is CASKTAGQETEAFF. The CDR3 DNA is TGTGCCAGCAAAACGGCGGGACAGGAGACTGAAGCTTTCTTT.

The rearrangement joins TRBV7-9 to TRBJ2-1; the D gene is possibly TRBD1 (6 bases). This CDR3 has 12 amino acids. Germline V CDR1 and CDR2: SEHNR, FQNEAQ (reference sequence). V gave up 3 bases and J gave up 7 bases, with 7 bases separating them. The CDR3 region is CASSFRGNEQFF. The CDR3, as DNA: TGTGCCAGCAGCTTCAGGGGAAATGAGCAGTTCTTC. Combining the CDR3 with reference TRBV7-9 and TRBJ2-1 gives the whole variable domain DTGVSQNPRHKITKRGQNVTFRCDPISEHNRLYWYRQTLGQGPEFLTYFQNEAQLEKSRLLSDRFSAERPKGSFSTLEIQRTEQGDSAMYLCASSFRGNEQFFGPGTRLTVL.

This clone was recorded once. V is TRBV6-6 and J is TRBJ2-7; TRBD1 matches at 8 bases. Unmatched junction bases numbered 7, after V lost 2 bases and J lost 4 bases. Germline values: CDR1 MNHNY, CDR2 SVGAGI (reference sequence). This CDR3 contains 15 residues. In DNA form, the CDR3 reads TGTGCCAGCAGTTACCCGACAGGGGCCCGATACGAGCAGTACTTC. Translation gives CASSYPTGARYEQYF.

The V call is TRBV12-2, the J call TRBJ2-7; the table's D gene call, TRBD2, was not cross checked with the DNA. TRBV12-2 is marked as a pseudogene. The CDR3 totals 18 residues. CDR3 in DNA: TGTGCAAGTCGCTTAGCGCAACGGAGAACGGCACCCTCCTACGAGCAGTACTTC. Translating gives CASRLAQRRTAPSYEQYF.

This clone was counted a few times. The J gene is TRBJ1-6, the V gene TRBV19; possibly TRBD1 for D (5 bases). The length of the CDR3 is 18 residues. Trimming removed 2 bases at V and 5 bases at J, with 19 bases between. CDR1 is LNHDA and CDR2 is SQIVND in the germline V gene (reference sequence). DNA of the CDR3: TGTGCCAGTAGTATATACCGGGTCCTCACAGGAGATAATTCACCCCTCCACTTT. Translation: CASSIYRVLTGDNSPLHF.

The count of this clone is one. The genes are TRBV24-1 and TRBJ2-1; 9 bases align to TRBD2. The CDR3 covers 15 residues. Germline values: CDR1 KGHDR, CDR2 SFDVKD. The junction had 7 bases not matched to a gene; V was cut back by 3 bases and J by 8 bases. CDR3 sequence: CATSDPRGGFDEQFF. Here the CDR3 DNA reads TGTGCCACCAGTGATCCGCGGGGGGGTTTCGATGAGCAGTTCTTC.

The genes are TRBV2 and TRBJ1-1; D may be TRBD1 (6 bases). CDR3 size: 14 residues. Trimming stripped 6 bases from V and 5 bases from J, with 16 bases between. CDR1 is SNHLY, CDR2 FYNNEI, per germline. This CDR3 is CASRTGFEGTEAFF. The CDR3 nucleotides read TGTGCCAGCAGGACAGGCTTTGAAGGAACTGAAGCTTTCTTT.

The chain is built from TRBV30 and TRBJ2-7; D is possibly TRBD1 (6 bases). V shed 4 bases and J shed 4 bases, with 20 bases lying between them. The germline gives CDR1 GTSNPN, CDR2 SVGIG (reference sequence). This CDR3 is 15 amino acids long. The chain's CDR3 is CAWTTPSGGRYEQYF. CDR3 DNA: TGTGCCTGGACGACACCCTCTGGGGGCCGATACGAGCAGTACTTC.

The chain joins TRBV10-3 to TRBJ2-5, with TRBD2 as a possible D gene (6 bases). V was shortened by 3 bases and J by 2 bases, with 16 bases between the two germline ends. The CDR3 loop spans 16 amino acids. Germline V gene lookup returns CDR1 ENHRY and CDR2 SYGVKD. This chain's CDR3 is CAISEVMGGIQETQYF. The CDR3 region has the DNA TGTGCCATCAGTGAAGTTATGGGCGGGATACAAGAGACCCAGTACTTC.

CDR3 sequence reads: CASSPQGIPNNEQFF. CDR3 bases: TGTGCCAGCAGCCCACAGGGTATCCCTAACAATGAGCAGTTCTTC. The chain recombines TRBV14 with TRBJ2-1; D is perhaps TRBD1 (6 bases). Trimming pared 4 bases from V and 5 bases from J, leaving 15 bases between. The germline CDR1 and CDR2 sequences are SGHDN and FVKESK. The CDR3 runs to 15 residues.

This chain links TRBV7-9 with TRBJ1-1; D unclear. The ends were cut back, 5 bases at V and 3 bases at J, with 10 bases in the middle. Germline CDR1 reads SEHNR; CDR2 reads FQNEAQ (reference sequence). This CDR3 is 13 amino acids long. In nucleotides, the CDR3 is TGTGCCAGCAGCCCGGGTGTGTACACTGAAGCTTTCTTT. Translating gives CASSPGVYTEAFF.

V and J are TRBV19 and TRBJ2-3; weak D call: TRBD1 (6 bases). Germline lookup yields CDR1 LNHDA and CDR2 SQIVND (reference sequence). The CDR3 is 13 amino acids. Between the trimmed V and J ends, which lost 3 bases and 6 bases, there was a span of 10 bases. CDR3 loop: CASSIRRGDTQYF. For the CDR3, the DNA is TGTGCCAGTAGTATTCGCAGGGGCGATACGCAGTATTTT.